The clone carrying this T cell receptor beta chain appeared a few times. Its specificity is not known. Germline V gene lookup returns CDR1 SGHNT and CDR2 YYREEE (reference sequence). The CDR3 runs to 15 residues. Trimming removed 4 bases at V and 2 bases at J, with 15 bases between. The data belong to a study of cytomegalovirus exposure and HLA in healthy donors. Findings and caveats of the study: There were a few CMV-associated chains whose specificity for CMV antigens was confirmed in vitro. Later work found that TCR association rates differed between HLA loci; DRB1 had the most and HLA-C the fewest.

The PCR was carried out with 60 Vbeta primers and 13 Jbeta primers. Produced via immunoSEQ multiplex PCR; TCRdb's table is partial and in-frame only. The sample records some 180,000 clones, around 83% being singletons. Source material: PBMCs. This receptor was taken from a girl between 2 and 10 years old in good health and CMV-seropositive. V is TRBV5-4 and J is TRBJ1-2, with a possible D match to TRBD1 (6 bases). CDR3 amino acids: CASSGGPNPNYGYTF. CDR3 bases: TGTGCCAGCAGCGGGGGCCCCAACCCCAACTATGGCTACACCTTC.